This TCR beta chain was sequenced in a study of response to subunit inactivated influenza vaccine. Points from the study as a whole: Seasonal influenza vaccination, on each occasion, was suggested by the authors to recruit few new T cells.

This clonotype was seen a handful of times. Its antigen remains unknown. MiXCR, applied by TCRdb to the RT-PCR reads, yields one record per CDR3 protein. The table lists fewer than 700,000 distinct CDR3 sequences, over 10% of them singletons, with around 12% in the top ten. V was shortened by 3 bases and J by 5 bases, with 13 bases between the two germline ends. The V gene's germline CDR1 is LNHDA and CDR2 SQIVND (reference sequence). CDR3 size: 14 residues. The sequences come from PBMCs from blood, collected about 40 days after vaccination. This TCR was recovered from a man aged 45-60 years who received an inactivated influenza vaccine. This chain links TRBV19 with TRBJ1-1, with D hard to call. CDR3 nucleotides: TGTGCCAGTAGTATTCGGACCCGAAGGACTGAAGCTTTCTTT. It encodes CASSIRTRRTEAFF.